The 20 T cell receptor beta chains given below trace back to one sample, sequenced in a study of blood T cell repertoires in COVID-19. TCRdb's copy holds only in-frame clones and misses some; the assay was immunoSEQ multiplex PCR. This sample has 230,000 or so clones; nearly 90% occur once, and the top ten carry around 2.3%. The sequenced material came from peripheral blood. The receptors were sampled from an older woman with COVID-19, enrolled during active disease.

This clone was seen only once. The chain couples TRBV7-2 to TRBJ2-7; D gene unclear. Deletions cut 7 bases from V and 4 bases from J, with 17 bases between. The CDR3 spans 14 residues. CDR1 and CDR2 from the germline V gene are SGHTA and FQGNSA. The CDR3 loop is CASTPTGFSYEQYF. The CDR3, as DNA: TGTGCCAGCACCCCGACGGGTTTTTCGTACGAGCAGTACTTC.

The rearrangement joins TRBV2 to TRBJ2-7; 8 bases match TRBD1. The CDR3 spans 13 residues. The ends lost 6 bases at V and 0 bases at J; junction bases unmatched: 1. Germline V lookup: CDR1 SNHLY, CDR2 FYNNEI. CDR3 sequence (DNA): TGTGCCAGCAGGACAGGGGTCTCCTACGAGCAGTACTTC. This sequence encodes CASRTGVSYEQYF.

This clone came up once. The CDR3 nucleotides are TGTGCCAGCGTTAGCGTCTTCACCGGGGAGCTGTTTTTT. Encoded protein: CASVSVFTGELFF. The chain links TRBV27 to TRBJ2-2, with D possibly matching TRBD2 (5 bases). CDR3 size: 13 residues. V was clipped by 8 bases and J by 4 bases, with 11 bases between them. The germline V gene encodes CDR1 MNHEY and CDR2 SMNVEV (reference sequence).

This chain uses TRBV2 with TRBJ1-2; TRBD1 matches at 9 bases. Germline V gene data show CDR1 as SNHLY and CDR2 as FYNNEI. The CDR3 extends over 13 amino acids. The junction had 7 bases not matched to a gene; V was cut back by 6 bases and J by 8 bases. This CDR3 reads CASSGQGTGGYTF. The CDR3 nucleotides are TGTGCCAGCAGCGGACAGGGGACGGGCGGCTACACCTTC.

The CDR3 protein is CASSEAVYGGTGEAFF. In DNA form, the CDR3 reads TGTGCCAGCAGTGAGGCTGTTTACGGGGGGACCGGGGAAGCTTTCTTT. V and J are TRBV6-1 and TRBJ1-1; D is perhaps TRBD1 (5 bases). The CDR3 is made up of 16 amino acids. Trimming stripped 3 bases from V and 8 bases from J, with 22 bases between. In germline, CDR1 is MNHNS, CDR2 SASEGT.

V and J are TRBV7-9 and TRBJ1-1; the match to TRBD1 covers 8 bases. CDR3 length: 17 amino acids. V lost 5 bases to trimming and J lost 3 bases; unmatched junction nucleotides: 14. Germline-derived CDR1 and CDR2 are SEHNR and FQNEAQ (reference sequence). The DNA for the CDR3 is TGTGCCAGCAGCCCCGGACAGGGCGGAAAGGCGGACACTGAAGCTTTCTTT. Its translation: CASSPGQGGKADTEAFF. The whole variable domain, remainder taken from reference TRBV7-9 and TRBJ1-1, is DTGVSQNPRHKITKRGQNVTFRCDPISEHNRLYWYRQTLGQGPEFLTYFQNEAQLEKSRLLSDRFSAERPKGSFSTLEIQRTEQGDSAMYLCASSPGQGGKADTEAFFGQGTRLTVV.

The chain carries TRBV7-8 and TRBJ1-5; 7 nucleotides align to TRBD1. The CDR3 totals 14 residues. J was trimmed by 6 bases and V by 3 bases; bases with no gene match: 5. Germline values: CDR1 SGHVS, CDR2 FQNEAQ. Written as DNA, the CDR3 is TGTGCCAGCAGCTTTGACAGGGTGGGTCAGCCCCAGCATTTT. Translation gives CASSFDRVGQPQHF.

The chain recombines TRBV27 with TRBJ2-5; 9 bases are shared with TRBD1. The junction had 10 bases not matched to a gene; V was cut back by 6 bases and J by 5 bases. Germline V gene sequence: CDR1 MNHEY, CDR2 SMNVEV (reference sequence). The CDR3 runs 15 residues. Here the CDR3 reads CASRAKTGGWETQYF. The CDR3, as DNA: TGTGCCAGCAGGGCCAAGACAGGGGGGTGGGAGACCCAGTACTTC.

CDR3: CASSPNFGGTGGTEAFF. The CDR3 nucleotides read TGTGCCAGCTCACCTAATTTCGGCGGAACAGGGGGTACTGAAGCTTTCTTT. The chain joins TRBV18 to TRBJ1-1, with 8 bases that match TRBD1. The CDR3 totals 17 residues. CDR1 is KGHSH and CDR2 is LQKENI in the germline V gene. The V and J ends lost 3 bases and 5 bases, in that order; junction bases with no gene match: 14.

This clone came up once. This chain joins TRBV30 and TRBJ1-6; the D is unclear. The CDR3 has 11 residues. Germline lookup yields CDR1 GTSNPN and CDR2 SVGIG (reference sequence). The V gene lost 2 bases and the J gene lost 9 bases, with 5 bases spanning the gap. The DNA for the CDR3 is TGTGCCTGGAGTAGAGTTTCACCCCTCCACTTT. Its translation: CAWSRVSPLHF.

In its sample, this clone was seen a few times. This chain links TRBV25-1 with TRBJ1-4; 11 nucleotides agree with TRBD1. Trimming cost V 4 bases and J 7 bases; bases outside gene matches: 5. The CDR3 is 15 amino acids. CDR1 and CDR2 from the germline V gene are MGHDK and SYGVNS. CDR3 loop: CASSGWTGGGEKLFF. The CDR3 nucleotides read TGTGCCAGCAGTGGGTGGACAGGGGGCGGTGAAAAACTGTTTTTT.

In this sample, this clone turned up once. This chain connects TRBV7-2 to TRBJ2-5; possible D gene TRBD2, 5 bases. Per the germline V gene, CDR1 is SGHTA and CDR2 is FQGNSA. V was trimmed by 1 base and J by 2 bases, leaving 11 bases between them. The CDR3 totals 15 residues. Here the CDR3 DNA reads TGTGCCAGCAGCTTAGGGGTAGCGCGGCAAGAGACCCAGTACTTC. Translated: CASSLGVARQETQYF. The full variable domain, completed using reference TRBV7-2 and TRBJ2-5, is GAGVSQSPSNKVTEKGKDVELRCDPISGHTALYWYRQSLGQGLEFLIYFQGNSAPDKSGLPSDRFSAERTGGSVSTLTIQRTQQEDSAVYLCASSLGVARQETQYFGPGTRLLVL.

This sequence joins TRBV27 and TRBJ2-5; 7 nucleotides match TRBD2. J was trimmed by 4 bases and V by 5 bases; bases with no gene match: 13. CDR1 MNHEY and CDR2 SMNVEV come from the germline V gene (reference sequence). CDR3 length equals 16 residues. CDR3 coding DNA: TGTGCCAGCAGTCCCGAAGCGGGGTTGGGGCGAGAGACCCAGTACTTC. Amino acid sequence: CASSPEAGLGRETQYF.

This clone came up once. V usage is TRBV7-6 and J usage is TRBJ1-5; 8 bases line up with TRBD1. Trimming removed 3 bases from V and 6 bases from J; junction bases left unmatched: 7. Per germline, CDR1 SGHVS and CDR2 FNYEAQ. There are 15 residues in the CDR3. The CDR3 region has the DNA TGTGCCAGCAGCTTGTGGACAGGGAGAGGTCAGCCCCAGCATTTT. This encodes CASSLWTGRGQPQHF.

The rearrangement joins TRBV7-2 to TRBJ2-2; D gene uncertain. Germline loops: CDR1 SGHTA, CDR2 FQGNSA. V dropped 1 base and J dropped 5 bases, with 8 bases sitting between them. The CDR3 spans 14 residues. The CDR3 loop reads CASSLETRTGELFF. CDR3 coding DNA: TGTGCCAGCAGCTTAGAAACTCGAACCGGGGAGCTGTTTTTT.

This clone has ten or more counts. The V and J genes are TRBV6-5 and TRBJ1-2; maybe TRBD1 (6 bases). This CDR3 spans 14 amino acids. V lost 6 bases and J lost 1, with 12 bases in between. The germline gives CDR1 MNHEY, CDR2 SVGAGI. CDR3 bases: TGTGCCAGCAGCGACAGGTGGTTTAACTATGGCTACACCTTC. Translating it yields CASSDRWFNYGYTF.

The V call is TRBV5-6, the J call TRBJ2-2; D gene unclear. The CDR3 sequence is 15 residues long. The V and J ends lost 1 base and 1 base respectively, with 8 bases between them. The V gene's germline CDR1 is SGHDT and CDR2 YYEEEE. CDR3: CASSLIRMNTGELFF. Here the CDR3 DNA reads TGTGCCAGCAGCTTGATCAGGATGAACACCGGGGAGCTGTTTTTT.

The genes are TRBV9 and TRBJ1-2, with D tentatively TRBD1 (6 bases). Per germline, CDR1 SGDLS and CDR2 YYNGEE. Trimming left V 0 bases short and J 4 bases short, with 10 bases between. The CDR3 consists of 14 residues. CDR3 sequence: CASSVEWTAYGYTF. As DNA, the CDR3 is TGTGCCAGCAGCGTAGAATGGACAGCCTATGGCTACACCTTC.

The genes are TRBV14 and TRBJ2-2; no clear D. The CDR3 spans 15 residues. The V gene's germline CDR1 is SGHDN and CDR2 FVKESK. V shed 3 bases and J shed 5 bases, with 13 bases lying between them. The CDR3 region is CASSQGPPETGELFF. The CDR3 coding sequence is TGTGCCAGCAGCCAGGGTCCTCCGGAGACCGGGGAGCTGTTTTTT.

The chain uses TRBV5-1 and TRBJ1-5, with unresolved D. This CDR3 is 13 amino acids long. Germline V gene lookup returns CDR1 SGHRS and CDR2 YFSETQ. V gave up 0 bases and J gave up 5 bases, with 6 bases separating them. CDR3: CASSLAADQPQHF. CDR3 sequence (DNA): TGCGCCAGCAGCTTGGCCGCAGATCAGCCCCAGCATTTT.